This is a list of T cell receptor beta chains from one sample in a study of technical replicates of blood from a few donors. Some clones are missing from TCRdb's copy, which holds only in-frame ones; the method was immunoSEQ multiplex PCR. Of some 60,000 clones listed, 90% to 95% are singletons. Sequencing was carried out using PBMCs. Source of these receptors: a human donor in good health. Some clones in this sample may be carry-over from other donors' samples. CDR3s include the opening cysteine and the closing phenylalanine or tryptophan. The order of the fields is J gene, D gene, clone size, V gene, CDR3 protein, CDR3 DNA. A D gene is named only where the DNA matches it firmly. Clone size is stated in some rows and not others, as once, few, many or a class when expanded.

TRBJ2-2,.,.,TRBV5-1,CASSLEPGVTGELFF,TGCGCCAGCAGCTTGGAGCCGGGTGTTACCGGGGAGCTGTTTTTT
TRBJ2-5,TRBD2,few,TRBV7-2,CASSIGTSGGGKETQYF,TGTGCCAGCAGCATCGGGACTAGCGGGGGAGGAAAAGAGACCCAGTACTTC
TRBJ2-1,TRBD2,once,TRBV9,CASSLAGGGNEQFF,TGTGCCAGCAGCTTAGCGGGAGGGGGTAATGAGCAGTTCTTC
TRBJ2-3,.,few,TRBV18,CASSPWRTSTDTQYF,TGTGCCAGCTCACCCTGGCGGACTAGCACAGATACGCAGTATTTT
TRBJ2-7,TRBD2,.,TRBV29-1,CSAGLAGGLYEQYF,TGCAGCGCTGGACTAGCGGGAGGGCTATACGAGCAGTACTTC
TRBJ1-2,.,.,TRBV10-2,CASTGQGGGYTF,TGCGCCAGCACCGGTCAGGGAGGCGGCTACACCTTC
TRBJ1-4,.,.,TRBV5-6,CASSLVGGGGNEKLFF,TGTGCCAGCAGCTTGGTGGGCGGGGGTGGAAATGAAAAACTGTTTTTT
TRBJ2-7,.,.,TRBV10-3,CAIRQGGTQYF,TGTGCCATCAGACAGGGGGGGACGCAGTACTTC
TRBJ2-7,.,.,TRBV7-9,CASSSRGGGSYEQYF,TGTGCCAGCAGCTCCCGGGGAGGAGGATCCTACGAGCAGTACTTC
TRBJ2-1,TRBD2,.,TRBV11-1,CASSPTGTSGYNEQFF,TGTGCCAGCAGCCCGACCGGGACTAGCGGATACAATGAGCAGTTCTTC
TRBJ2-1,.,.,TRBV10-2,CASSEVRSGEQFF,TGCGCCAGCAGTGAGGTTCGGTCCGGTGAGCAGTTCTTC
TRBJ1-1,.,once,TRBV5-8,CASTHGRTEAFF,TGTGCCAGCACACACGGGAGGACTGAAGCTTTCTTT
TRBJ1-1,TRBD1,.,TRBV4-3,CASSHRQGWNTEAFF,TGCGCCAGCAGCCACAGACAGGGCTGGAACACTGAAGCTTTCTTT
TRBJ2-5,.,.,TRBV5-1,CASSLVLGPQETQYF,TGCGCCAGCAGCTTGGTTCTGGGGCCCCAAGAGACCCAGTACTTC
TRBJ2-5,TRBD1,.,TRBV5-4,CASSSRTGLGETQYF,TGTGCCAGCAGCTCTAGGACAGGCCTCGGAGAGACCCAGTACTTC
TRBJ2-1,TRBD2,.,TRBV4-3,CASSQTSGPFIEQFF,TGCGCCAGCAGCCAAACTAGCGGGCCTTTTATAGAGCAGTTCTTC
TRBJ2-2,.,.,TRBV6-6,CASSYGRANTGELFF,TGTGCCAGCAGTTACGGGCGGGCGAACACCGGGGAGCTGTTTTTT